This entry concerns a single TCR beta chain. Antigen: not known. This sample was included in a study of cytomegalovirus exposure and HLA in healthy donors. Broader study findings: The investigators catalogued 150 or so TCR beta chains as cytomegalovirus-associated.

The repertoire was sequenced with immunoSEQ multiplex PCR; TCRdb's copy has only in-frame clones and lacks some. The sample gives 100,000 to 150,000 clones, roughly 94% of which show up once; around 1.3% is in the top ten. This TCR was sampled from a woman aged 18-30 years in good health and CMV-seronegative. Sequences were obtained from PBMCs.

The CDR3 DNA follows: TGCGCCAGCAGCTTGGTCGGGACTACGTACGAGCAGTACTTC. Amino acid sequence: CASSLVGTTYEQYF. This rearrangement joins TRBV5-1 to TRBJ2-7; TRBD2 matches 7 bases. The V gene's germline CDR1 is SGHRS and CDR2 YFSETQ. The CDR3 contains 14 residues. V lost 0 bases, J lost 4 bases, and 4 bases stayed unmatched. The entire variable domain, with the rest obtained from reference TRBV5-1 and TRBJ2-7, is as follows: KAGVTQTPRYLIKTRGQQVTLSCSPISGHRSVSWYQQTPGQGLQFLFEYFSETQRNKGNFPGRFSGRQFSNSRSEMNVSTLELGDSALYLCASSLVGTTYEQYFGPGTRLTVT.